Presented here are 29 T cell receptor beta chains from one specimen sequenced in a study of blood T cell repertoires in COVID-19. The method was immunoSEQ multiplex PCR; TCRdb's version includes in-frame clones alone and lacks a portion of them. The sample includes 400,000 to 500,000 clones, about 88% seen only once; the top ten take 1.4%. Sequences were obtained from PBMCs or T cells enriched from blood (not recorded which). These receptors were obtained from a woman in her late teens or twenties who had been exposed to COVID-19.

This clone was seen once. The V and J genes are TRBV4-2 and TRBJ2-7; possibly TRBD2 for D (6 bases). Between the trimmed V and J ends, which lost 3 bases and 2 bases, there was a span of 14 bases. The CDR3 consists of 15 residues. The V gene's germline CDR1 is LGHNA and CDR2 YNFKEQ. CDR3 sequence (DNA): TGTGCCAGCAGCCAGACCCCTAGCGTGACCTACGAGCAGTACTTC. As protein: CASSQTPSVTYEQYF.

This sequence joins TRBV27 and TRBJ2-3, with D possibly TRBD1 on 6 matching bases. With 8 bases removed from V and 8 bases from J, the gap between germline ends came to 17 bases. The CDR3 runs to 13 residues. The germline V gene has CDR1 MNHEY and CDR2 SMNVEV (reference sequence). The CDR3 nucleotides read TGTGCCAGCGGACGACCAAGAGGGGGTACGCAGTATTTT. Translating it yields CASGRPRGGTQYF.

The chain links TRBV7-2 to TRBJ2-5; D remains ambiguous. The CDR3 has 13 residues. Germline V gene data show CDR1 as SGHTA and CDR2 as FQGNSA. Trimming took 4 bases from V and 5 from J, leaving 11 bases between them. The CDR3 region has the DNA TGTGCCAGCAGCTCCCAGGCCATGGAGACCCAGTACTTC. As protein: CASSSQAMETQYF. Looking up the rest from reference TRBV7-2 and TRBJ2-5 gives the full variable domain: GAGVSQSPSNKVTEKGKDVELRCDPISGHTALYWYRQSLGQGLEFLIYFQGNSAPDKSGLPSDRFSAERTGGSVSTLTIQRTQQEDSAVYLCASSSQAMETQYFGPGTRLLVL.

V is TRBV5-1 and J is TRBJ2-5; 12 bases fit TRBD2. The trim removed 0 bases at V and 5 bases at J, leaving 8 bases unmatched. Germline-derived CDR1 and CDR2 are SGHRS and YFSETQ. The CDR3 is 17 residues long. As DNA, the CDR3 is TGCGCCAGCAGCTTGGTATCCCTAGCGGGGGGGCAGGAGACCCAGTACTTC. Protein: CASSLVSLAGGQETQYF.

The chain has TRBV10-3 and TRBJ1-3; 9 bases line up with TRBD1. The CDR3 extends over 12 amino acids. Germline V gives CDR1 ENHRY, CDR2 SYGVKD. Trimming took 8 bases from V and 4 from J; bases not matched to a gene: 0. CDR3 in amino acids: CAIGTGGNTIYF. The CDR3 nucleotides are TGTGCCATCGGGACAGGGGGAAACACCATATATTTT.

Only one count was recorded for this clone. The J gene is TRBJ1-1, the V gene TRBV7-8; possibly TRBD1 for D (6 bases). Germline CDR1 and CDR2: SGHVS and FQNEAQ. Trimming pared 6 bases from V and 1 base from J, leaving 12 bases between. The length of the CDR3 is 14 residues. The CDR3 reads CASSPDRPNTEAFF. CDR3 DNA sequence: TGTGCCAGCAGTCCGGACAGACCGAACACTGAAGCTTTCTTT. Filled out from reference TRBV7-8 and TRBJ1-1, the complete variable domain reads GAGVSQSPRYKVAKRGQDVALRCDPISGHVSLFWYQQALGQGPEFLTYFQNEAQLDKSGLPSDRFFAERPEGSVSTLKIQRTQQEDSAVYLCASSPDRPNTEAFFGQGTRLTVV.

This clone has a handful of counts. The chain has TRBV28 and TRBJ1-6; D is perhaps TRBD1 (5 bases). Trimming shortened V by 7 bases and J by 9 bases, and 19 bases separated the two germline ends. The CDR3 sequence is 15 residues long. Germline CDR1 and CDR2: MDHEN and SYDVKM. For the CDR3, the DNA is TGTGCCAGCACCATCCGGAAGCAGGGCCTTTCACCCCTCCACTTT. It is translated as CASTIRKQGLSPLHF.

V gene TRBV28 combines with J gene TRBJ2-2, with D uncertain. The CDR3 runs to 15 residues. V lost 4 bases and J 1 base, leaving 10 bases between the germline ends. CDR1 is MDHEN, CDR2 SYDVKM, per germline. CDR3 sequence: CASSSAHGNTGELFF. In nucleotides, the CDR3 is TGTGCCAGCAGTTCCGCTCACGGGAACACCGGGGAGCTGTTTTTT.

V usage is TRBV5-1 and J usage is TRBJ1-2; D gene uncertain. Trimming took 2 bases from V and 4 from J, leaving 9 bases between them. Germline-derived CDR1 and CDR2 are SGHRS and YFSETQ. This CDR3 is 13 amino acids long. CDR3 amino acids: CASSLSGSYGYTF. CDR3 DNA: TGCGCCAGCAGCTTAAGCGGAAGCTATGGCTACACCTTC.

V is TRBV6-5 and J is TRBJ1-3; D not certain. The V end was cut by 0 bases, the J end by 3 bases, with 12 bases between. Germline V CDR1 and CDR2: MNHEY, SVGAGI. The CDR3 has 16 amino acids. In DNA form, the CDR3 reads TGTGCCAGCAGTTACTCAGGCAGAGGATTTGGAAACACCATATATTTT. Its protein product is CASSYSGRGFGNTIYF.

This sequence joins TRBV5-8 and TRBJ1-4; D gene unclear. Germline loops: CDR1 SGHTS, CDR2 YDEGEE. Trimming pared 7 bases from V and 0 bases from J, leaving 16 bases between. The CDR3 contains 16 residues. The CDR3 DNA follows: TGTGCCAGCTCGCCCCTTGCTATTGCAACTAATGAAAAACTGTTTTTT. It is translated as CASSPLAIATNEKLFF.

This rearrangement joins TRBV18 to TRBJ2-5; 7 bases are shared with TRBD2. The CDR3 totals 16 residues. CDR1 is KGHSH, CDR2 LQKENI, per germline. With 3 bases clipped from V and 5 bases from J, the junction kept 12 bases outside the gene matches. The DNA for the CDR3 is TGTGCCAGCTCACCCGACCGACTAGCTGGGGGGGAGACCCAGTACTTC. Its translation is CASSPDRLAGGETQYF.

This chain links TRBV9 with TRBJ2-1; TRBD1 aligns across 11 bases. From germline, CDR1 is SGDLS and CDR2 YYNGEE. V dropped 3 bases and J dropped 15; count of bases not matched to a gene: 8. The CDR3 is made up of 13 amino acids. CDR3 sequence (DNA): TGTGCCAGCAGCGGAGGACAGGGGGCGAGTCCGTTCTTC. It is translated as CASSGGQGASPFF.

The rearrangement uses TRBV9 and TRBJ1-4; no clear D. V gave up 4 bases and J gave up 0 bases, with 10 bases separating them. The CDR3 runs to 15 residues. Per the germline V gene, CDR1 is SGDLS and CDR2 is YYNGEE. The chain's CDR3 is CASSFGGSTNEKLFF. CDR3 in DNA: TGTGCCAGCAGCTTCGGTGGTTCAACTAATGAAAAACTGTTTTTT. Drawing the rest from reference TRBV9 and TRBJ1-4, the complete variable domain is DSGVTQTPKHLITATGQRVTLRCSPRSGDLSVYWYQQSLDQGLQFLIQYYNGEERAKGNILERFSAQQFPDLHSELNLSSLELGDSALYFCASSFGGSTNEKLFFGSGTQLSVL.

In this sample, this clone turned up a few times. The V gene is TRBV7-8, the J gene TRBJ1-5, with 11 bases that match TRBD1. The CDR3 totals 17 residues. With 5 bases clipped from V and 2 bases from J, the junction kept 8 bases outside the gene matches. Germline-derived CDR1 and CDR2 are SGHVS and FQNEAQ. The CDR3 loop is CASSLRDRGLGNQPQHF. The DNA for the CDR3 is TGTGCCAGCAGCCTCCGGGACAGGGGGTTGGGCAATCAGCCCCAGCATTTT. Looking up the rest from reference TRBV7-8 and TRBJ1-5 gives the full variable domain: GAGVSQSPRYKVAKRGQDVALRCDPISGHVSLFWYQQALGQGPEFLTYFQNEAQLDKSGLPSDRFFAERPEGSVSTLKIQRTQQEDSAVYLCASSLRDRGLGNQPQHFGDGTRLSIL.

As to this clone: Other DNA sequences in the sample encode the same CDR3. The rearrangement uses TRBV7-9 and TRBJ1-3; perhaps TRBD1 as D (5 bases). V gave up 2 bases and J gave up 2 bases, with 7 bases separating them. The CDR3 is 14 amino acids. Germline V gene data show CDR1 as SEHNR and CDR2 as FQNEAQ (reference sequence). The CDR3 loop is CASSLRGTGNTIYF. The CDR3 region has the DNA TGTGCCAGCAGCTTAAGGGGAACTGGAAACACCATATATTTT.

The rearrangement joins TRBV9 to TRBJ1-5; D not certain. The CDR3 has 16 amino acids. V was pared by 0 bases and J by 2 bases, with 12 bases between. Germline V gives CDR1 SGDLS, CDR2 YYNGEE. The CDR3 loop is CASSVGGGSGNQPQHF. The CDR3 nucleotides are TGTGCCAGCAGCGTAGGAGGAGGGTCGGGCAATCAGCCCCAGCATTTT.

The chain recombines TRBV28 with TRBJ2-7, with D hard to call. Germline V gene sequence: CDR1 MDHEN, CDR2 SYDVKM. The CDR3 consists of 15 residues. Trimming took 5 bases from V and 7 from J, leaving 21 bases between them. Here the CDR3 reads CASSPVEITLREQYF. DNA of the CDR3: TGTGCCAGCAGTCCAGTGGAGATTACCCTACGGGAGCAGTACTTC.

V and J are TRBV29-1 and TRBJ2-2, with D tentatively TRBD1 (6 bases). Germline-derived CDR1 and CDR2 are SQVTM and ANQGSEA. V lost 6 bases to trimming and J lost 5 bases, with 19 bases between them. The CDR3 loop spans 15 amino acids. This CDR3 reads CSVVSGQVGTGELFF. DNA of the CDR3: TGCAGCGTCGTATCGGGACAAGTGGGGACCGGGGAGCTGTTTTTT.

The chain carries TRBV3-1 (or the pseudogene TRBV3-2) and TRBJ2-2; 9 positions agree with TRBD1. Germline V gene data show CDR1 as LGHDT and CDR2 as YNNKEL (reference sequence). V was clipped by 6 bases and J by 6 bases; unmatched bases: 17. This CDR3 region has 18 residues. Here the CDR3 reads CASSPHPGQGLVSGELFF. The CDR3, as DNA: TGTGCCAGCAGTCCTCACCCGGGACAGGGTCTAGTTTCCGGGGAGCTGTTTTTT.

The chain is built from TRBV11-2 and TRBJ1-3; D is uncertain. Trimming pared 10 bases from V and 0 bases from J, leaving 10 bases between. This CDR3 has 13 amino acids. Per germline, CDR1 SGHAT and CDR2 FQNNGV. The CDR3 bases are TGTGCCACCGCGGACTTCTCTGGAAACACCATATATTTT. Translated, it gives CATADFSGNTIYF.

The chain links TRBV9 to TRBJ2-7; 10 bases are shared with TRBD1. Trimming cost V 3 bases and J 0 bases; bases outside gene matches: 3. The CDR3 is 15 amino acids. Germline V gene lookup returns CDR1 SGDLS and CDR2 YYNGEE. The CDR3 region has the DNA TGTGCCAGCAGCGCGGGACAGGGGACCTCCTACGAGCAGTACTTC. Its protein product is CASSAGQGTSYEQYF.

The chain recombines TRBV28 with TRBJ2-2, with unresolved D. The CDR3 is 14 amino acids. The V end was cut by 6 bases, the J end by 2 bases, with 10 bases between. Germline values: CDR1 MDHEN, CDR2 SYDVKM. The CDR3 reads CASSMPGNTGELFF. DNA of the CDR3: TGTGCCAGCAGCATGCCAGGAAACACCGGGGAGCTGTTTTTT.

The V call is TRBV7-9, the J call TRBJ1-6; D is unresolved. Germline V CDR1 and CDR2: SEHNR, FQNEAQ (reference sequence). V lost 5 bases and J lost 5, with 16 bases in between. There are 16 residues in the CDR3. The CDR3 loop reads CASSPADLGHNSPLHF. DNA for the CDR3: TGTGCCAGCAGCCCGGCTGACCTAGGCCATAATTCACCCCTCCACTTT.

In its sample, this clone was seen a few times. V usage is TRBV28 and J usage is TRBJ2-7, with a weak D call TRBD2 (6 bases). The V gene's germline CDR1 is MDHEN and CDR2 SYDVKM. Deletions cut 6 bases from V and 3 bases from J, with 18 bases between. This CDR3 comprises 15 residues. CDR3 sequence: CASSPKPGLFYEQYF. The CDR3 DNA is TGTGCCAGCAGCCCAAAACCGGGACTCTTCTACGAGCAGTACTTC.

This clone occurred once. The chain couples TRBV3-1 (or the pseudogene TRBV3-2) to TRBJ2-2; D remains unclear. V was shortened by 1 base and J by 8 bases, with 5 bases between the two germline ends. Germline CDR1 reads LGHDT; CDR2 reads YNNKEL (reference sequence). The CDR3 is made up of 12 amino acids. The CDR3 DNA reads TGTGCCAGCAGCCAAGGGGCGGGGGAGCTGTTTTTT. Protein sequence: CASSQGAGELFF.

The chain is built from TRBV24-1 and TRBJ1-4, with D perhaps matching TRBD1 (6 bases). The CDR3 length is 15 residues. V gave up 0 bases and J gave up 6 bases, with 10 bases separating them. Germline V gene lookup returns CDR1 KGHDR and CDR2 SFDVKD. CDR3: CATSDLRGADEKLFF. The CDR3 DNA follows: TGTGCCACCAGTGATTTGCGGGGGGCCGATGAAAAACTGTTTTTT.

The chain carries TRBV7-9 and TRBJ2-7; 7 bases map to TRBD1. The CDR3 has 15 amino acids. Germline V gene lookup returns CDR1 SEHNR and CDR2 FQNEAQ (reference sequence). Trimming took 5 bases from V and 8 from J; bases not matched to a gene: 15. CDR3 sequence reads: CASSPPGQYVLKQYF. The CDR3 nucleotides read TGTGCCAGCAGCCCCCCGGGACAGTATGTATTAAAGCAGTACTTC.

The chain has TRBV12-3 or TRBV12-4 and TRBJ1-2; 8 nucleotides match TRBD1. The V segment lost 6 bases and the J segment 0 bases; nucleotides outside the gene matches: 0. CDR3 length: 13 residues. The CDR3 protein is CASRQGANYGYTF. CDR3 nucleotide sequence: TGTGCCAGCAGACAGGGGGCTAACTATGGCTACACCTTC.